This T cell receptor beta chain was found in a study of breast tumors, draining lymph nodes, adjacent tissues. There are many counts of this clonotype. Its antigen is unknown. Study conclusions and caveats: That most tumor T cells come from lymph nodes remained unproven. The data were judged consistent with most tumor T cells coming from lymph node and expanding in tumor. Compared with lymph nodes, tumors were less diverse; compared with nontumor tissue, more. Luminal-like breast cancer showed significantly higher tumor–nontumor repertoire similarity than basal-like.

In TCRdb, the multiplex PCR reads were re-called with MiXCR into one record per CDR3 protein. The repertoire holds some 200,000 distinct CDR3 sequences, with 31% as singletons. The lymph nodes were axillary draining lymph nodes from breast cancer patients. CDR3 length equals 15 residues. V lost 1 base and J lost 8; bases outside the gene matches: 4. Germline V gene sequence: CDR1 MGHRA, CDR2 YSYEKL. The material sequenced was axillary lymph node tissue. This clonotype was sampled from a female donor with breast cancer. Some clones in this sample may be carry-over from other donors' samples. The chain is built from TRBV4-1 and TRBJ1-4; TRBD1 matches 10 bases. The DNA for the CDR3 is TGCGCCAGCAGCCAAGCGACAGGGGGCTACGAAAAACTGTTTTTT. This translates into CASSQATGGYEKLFF.